Listed below are T cell receptor beta chains from one sample, sequenced in a study of T-cell reconstitution after alpha-beta-depleted transplantation in children. TCRdb reprocessed the PCR reads with MiXCR, giving one entry per CDR3 protein. Here the sample spans approximately 350,000 distinct CDR3 sequences, around a tenth being singletons. Source: PBMCs from the stem cell graft donor, taken from the stem cell graft. The receptors here all came from a human donor who donated a stem cell graft to a child with acute lymphoblastic leukemia. Both conserved end residues are part of each CDR3. Each record gives: CDR3 length, clone size, V gene, D gene, J gene, CDR3 protein, CDR3 DNA. A D gene is named only where the DNA matches it firmly. Size values are once, few and many counts, or a class for expanded clones, and some rows have none.

CDR3 length: 13
clone size: few
V gene: TRBV5-1
D gene: .
J gene: TRBJ2-3
CDR3 protein: CASSLGVQDTQYF
CDR3 DNA: TGCGCCAGCAGCTTGGGGGTCCAGGATACGCAGTATTTT

CDR3 length: 13
clone size: many
V gene: TRBV7-6
D gene: .
J gene: TRBJ2-5
CDR3 protein: CASSLWATETQYF
CDR3 DNA: TGTGCCAGCAGCTTATGGGCCACAGAGACCCAGTACTTC

CDR3 length: 14
clone size: once
V gene: TRBV7-3
D gene: .
J gene: TRBJ2-7
CDR3 protein: CASSFQRLSYEQYF
CDR3 DNA: TGTGCCAGCAGCTTCCAAAGGCTGTCCTACGAGCAGTACTTC

CDR3 length: 15
clone size: .
V gene: TRBV4-2
D gene: TRBD2
J gene: TRBJ2-1
CDR3 protein: CASSQGRESYNEQFF
CDR3 DNA: TGTGCCAGCAGCCAAGGGCGGGAGTCCTACAATGAGCAGTTCTTC

CDR3 length: 17
clone size: few
V gene: TRBV7-2
D gene: TRBD2
J gene: TRBJ2-2
CDR3 protein: CASPLGTSGRATGELFF
CDR3 DNA: TGTGCCAGCCCCCTGGGGACTAGCGGGAGGGCCACCGGGGAGCTGTTTTTT

CDR3 length: 15
clone size: few
V gene: TRBV29-1
D gene: TRBD2
J gene: TRBJ2-7
CDR3 protein: CSVLGGLASSYEQYF
CDR3 DNA: TGCAGCGTTCTTGGAGGACTAGCGAGCTCCTACGAGCAGTACTTC

CDR3 length: 17
clone size: few
V gene: TRBV6-5
D gene: TRBD2
J gene: TRBJ2-7
CDR3 protein: CASSTGGGRFPLREQYF
CDR3 DNA: TGTGCCAGCAGTACCGGGGGGGGGCGGTTCCCCCTACGCGAGCAGTACTTC

CDR3 length: 15
clone size: .
V gene: TRBV29-1
D gene: TRBD1
J gene: TRBJ2-1
CDR3 protein: CSVFMTGKPLNEQFF
CDR3 DNA: TGCAGCGTCTTTATGACAGGGAAGCCCCTCAATGAGCAGTTCTTC

CDR3 length: 14
clone size: few
V gene: TRBV24-1
D gene: .
J gene: TRBJ2-1
CDR3 protein: CATSSRERYNEQFF
CDR3 DNA: TGTGCCACCAGTAGTCGGGAGCGCTACAATGAGCAGTTCTTC

CDR3 length: 12
clone size: few
V gene: TRBV7-9
D gene: .
J gene: TRBJ1-2
CDR3 protein: CASSSQSGGYTF
CDR3 DNA: TGTGCCAGCAGCTCTCAATCAGGTGGCTACACCTTC

CDR3 length: 18
clone size: few
V gene: TRBV7-6
D gene: TRBD2
J gene: TRBJ2-1
CDR3 protein: CASSFNYGTSGSYNEQFF
CDR3 DNA: TGTGCCAGCAGCTTCAATTACGGGACTAGCGGCTCCTACAATGAGCAGTTCTTC

CDR3 length: 15
clone size: .
V gene: TRBV7-4
D gene: .
J gene: TRBJ1-2
CDR3 protein: CASSLPKGRNYGYTF
CDR3 DNA: TGTGCCAGCAGCTTGCCGAAAGGAAGAAACTATGGCTACACCTTC

CDR3 length: 18
clone size: .
V gene: TRBV9
D gene: TRBD2
J gene: TRBJ2-3
CDR3 protein: CASSPGTSGRVQPDTQYF
CDR3 DNA: TGTGCCAGCAGCCCCGGGACTAGCGGGAGGGTTCAGCCAGATACGCAGTATTTT

CDR3 length: 17
clone size: few
V gene: TRBV6-2/TRBV6-3
D gene: TRBD1
J gene: TRBJ1-5
CDR3 protein: CASTQQGTGKNNQPQHF
CDR3 DNA: TGTGCCAGCACCCAACAAGGGACAGGGAAGAACAATCAGCCCCAGCATTTT

CDR3 length: 15
clone size: few
V gene: TRBV5-1
D gene: .
J gene: TRBJ2-1
CDR3 protein: CASSLVVSGNNEQFF
CDR3 DNA: TGCGCCAGCAGCTTGGTGGTTAGCGGAAACAATGAGCAGTTCTTC

CDR3 length: 17
clone size: .
V gene: TRBV5-1
D gene: TRBD2
J gene: TRBJ2-7
CDR3 protein: CASSFNEAGLYSYEQYF
CDR3 DNA: TGCGCCAGCAGCTTTAACGAAGCGGGACTGTACTCCTACGAGCAGTACTTC

CDR3 length: 15
clone size: few
V gene: TRBV5-1
D gene: TRBD1
J gene: TRBJ1-1
CDR3 protein: CASSLGDRGPTEAFF
CDR3 DNA: TGCGCCAGCAGCTTGGGTGACAGGGGCCCCACTGAAGCTTTCTTT

CDR3 length: 15
clone size: .
V gene: TRBV7-2
D gene: .
J gene: TRBJ2-7
CDR3 protein: CASSLDPEVSYEQYF
CDR3 DNA: TGTGCCAGCAGCTTAGATCCGGAGGTTTCCTACGAGCAGTACTTC

CDR3 length: 13
clone size: many
V gene: TRBV28
D gene: .
J gene: TRBJ1-5
CDR3 protein: CASTPGGGPPQHF
CDR3 DNA: TGTGCCAGCACCCCCGGAGGGGGTCCGCCCCAGCATTTT

CDR3 length: 15
clone size: few
V gene: TRBV7-3
D gene: .
J gene: TRBJ2-3
CDR3 protein: CASSSTGGGKDTQYF
CDR3 DNA: TGTGCCAGCAGCTCCACAGGTGGGGGGAAGGATACGCAGTATTTT

CDR3 length: 16
clone size: .
V gene: TRBV14
D gene: TRBD2
J gene: TRBJ2-7
CDR3 protein: CASSQVSGTSGYEQYF
CDR3 DNA: TGTGCCAGCAGCCAGGTATCCGGGACTAGCGGCTACGAGCAGTACTTC

CDR3 length: 15
clone size: .
V gene: TRBV12-3/TRBV12-4
D gene: TRBD1
J gene: TRBJ2-5
CDR3 protein: CASSTPGTGRETQYF
CDR3 DNA: TGTGCCAGCAGCACCCCCGGGACAGGCAGGGAGACCCAGTACTTC

CDR3 length: 14
clone size: .
V gene: TRBV12-3/TRBV12-4
D gene: .
J gene: TRBJ2-3
CDR3 protein: CASRPGILTDTQYF
CDR3 DNA: TGTGCCAGCAGGCCTGGGATTCTCACAGATACGCAGTATTTT

CDR3 length: 14
clone size: .
V gene: TRBV12-3/TRBV12-4
D gene: .
J gene: TRBJ2-7
CDR3 protein: CASSLVSGTLEQYF
CDR3 DNA: TGTGCCAGCAGTTTAGTTTCAGGTACCCTTGAGCAGTACTTC

CDR3 length: 18
clone size: few
V gene: TRBV7-8
D gene: TRBD2
J gene: TRBJ2-3
CDR3 protein: CASSLGGGLAGVGDTQYF
CDR3 DNA: TGTGCCAGCAGCTTAGGGGGCGGGCTAGCGGGAGTTGGAGATACGCAGTATTTT

CDR3 length: 17
clone size: few
V gene: TRBV4-2
D gene: TRBD1
J gene: TRBJ2-2
CDR3 protein: CASSQDGTGGNTGELFF
CDR3 DNA: TGTGCCAGCAGCCAAGATGGAACAGGGGGGAACACCGGGGAGCTGTTTTTT

CDR3 length: 14
clone size: many
V gene: TRBV18
D gene: TRBD1
J gene: TRBJ1-5
CDR3 protein: CASSQDRDNQPQHF
CDR3 DNA: TGTGCCAGCTCACAGGACAGGGACAATCAGCCCCAGCATTTT

CDR3 length: 15
clone size: .
V gene: TRBV7-3
D gene: .
J gene: TRBJ2-3
CDR3 protein: CASSSLGPSTDTQYF
CDR3 DNA: TGTGCCAGCAGCTCCCTGGGGCCTAGCACAGATACGCAGTATTTT

CDR3 length: 16
clone size: .
V gene: TRBV12-3/TRBV12-4
D gene: .
J gene: TRBJ2-1
CDR3 protein: CASSLLLMAQTAEQFF
CDR3 DNA: TGTGCCAGCAGTTTACTACTTATGGCACAGACCGCCGAGCAGTTCTTC

CDR3 length: 14
clone size: .
V gene: TRBV11-2
D gene: .
J gene: TRBJ2-4
CDR3 protein: CASSRLVIKNIQYF
CDR3 DNA: TGTGCCAGCAGCCGACTAGTAATCAAAAACATTCAGTACTTC

CDR3 length: 16
clone size: many
V gene: TRBV12-3/TRBV12-4
D gene: TRBD2
J gene: TRBJ2-1
CDR3 protein: CASSSRTSVSYNEQFF
CDR3 DNA: TGTGCCAGCAGTTCCCGGACTAGCGTCTCCTACAATGAGCAGTTCTTC

CDR3 length: 16
clone size: few
V gene: TRBV12-3/TRBV12-4
D gene: TRBD1
J gene: TRBJ2-7
CDR3 protein: CASSLSGQGTFYEQYF
CDR3 DNA: TGTGCCAGCAGTTTATCCGGACAGGGGACCTTCTACGAGCAGTACTTC

CDR3 length: 11
clone size: .
V gene: TRBV30
D gene: .
J gene: TRBJ2-1
CDR3 protein: CAWNTAWDQFF
CDR3 DNA: TGTGCCTGGAATACAGCCTGGGACCAGTTCTTC

CDR3 length: 15
clone size: few
V gene: TRBV27
D gene: .
J gene: TRBJ1-2
CDR3 protein: CASRGVREWRYGYTF
CDR3 DNA: TGTGCCAGCCGAGGTGTGCGCGAATGGCGCTATGGCTACACCTTC

CDR3 length: 16
clone size: few
V gene: TRBV6-5
D gene: .
J gene: TRBJ2-1
CDR3 protein: CASSYSKLHSYNEQFF
CDR3 DNA: TGTGCCAGCAGTTACTCGAAACTACACTCCTACAATGAGCAGTTCTTC

CDR3 length: 15
clone size: .
V gene: TRBV12-3/TRBV12-4
D gene: TRBD1
J gene: TRBJ2-7
CDR3 protein: CASSSRQGFFYEQYF
CDR3 DNA: TGTGCCAGCAGTTCCAGACAGGGGTTTTTTTACGAGCAGTACTTC

CDR3 length: 16
clone size: many
V gene: TRBV27
D gene: .
J gene: TRBJ1-5
CDR3 protein: CASSLGTPYSNQPQHF
CDR3 DNA: TGTGCCAGCAGCCTCGGGACACCTTATAGCAATCAGCCCCAGCATTTT

CDR3 length: 15
clone size: few
V gene: TRBV4-3
D gene: .
J gene: TRBJ2-1
CDR3 protein: CASSPGRTLWNEQFF
CDR3 DNA: TGCGCCAGCAGCCCTGGGCGGACTCTTTGGAATGAGCAGTTCTTC

CDR3 length: 14
clone size: many
V gene: TRBV7-8
D gene: .
J gene: TRBJ1-1
CDR3 protein: CASSLDTVNTEAFF
CDR3 DNA: TGTGCCAGCAGCTTAGACACCGTGAACACTGAAGCTTTCTTT

CDR3 length: 15
clone size: .
V gene: TRBV10-3
D gene: .
J gene: TRBJ2-7
CDR3 protein: CAISTDRGYSYEQYF
CDR3 DNA: TGTGCCATCAGCACAGACCGGGGTTACTCCTACGAGCAGTACTTC

CDR3 length: 17
clone size: .
V gene: TRBV27
D gene: TRBD1
J gene: TRBJ1-2
CDR3 protein: CASRNRARGPRRYGYTF
CDR3 DNA: TGTGCCAGCAGAAACAGGGCCAGGGGGCCTCGAAGATATGGCTACACCTTC

CDR3 length: 14
clone size: many
V gene: TRBV12-3/TRBV12-4
D gene: .
J gene: TRBJ1-1
CDR3 protein: CASSIGTGNTEAFF
CDR3 DNA: TGTGCCAGCAGTATCGGGACGGGGAACACTGAAGCTTTCTTT